The T cell receptor (beta chain) described here comes from a study of post-analysis software for immune sequencing data. Overall study: Some patients lacked subtype; others had relapsing-remitting, secondary progressive or progressive-relapsing disease.

This CDR3 is 13 amino acids long. Germline assignment: CDR1 SQVTM and CDR2 ANQGSEA. Between the trimmed V and J ends, which lost 4 bases and 4 bases, there was a span of 8 bases. This clonotype has a handful of counts. Its antigen remains unidentified. General observations from the study: By F measure, samples from a shared preparation batch strongly co-clustered. A few TRBV segments, TRBV5-6, TRBV5-1 and TRBV20-1 among them, were found more frequent in patients than controls. Relative to controls, patients with multiple sclerosis showed significantly lower normalized Chao1 diversity.

The TCR beta cDNA libraries carried unique molecular identifiers. Input amounts of 1 to 10 million T cells were used. These gave roughly 0.5 million cDNA molecules, so each molecule approximated one T cell. TCRdb reanalysed the PCR reads using MiXCR and keeps one entry per CDR3 protein. The table has hundreds of thousands of distinct CDR3 sequences, less than 45% seen once. The clonotype comes from a girl aged 5 to 17 with multiple sclerosis. The chain employs TRBV29-1 and TRBJ2-6; D unclear. The sample comprised blood. The DNA of the CDR3 is TGCAGCGTTGTACGGGCCGGGGCCAACGTCCTGACTTTC. Translating it yields CSVVRAGANVLTF.